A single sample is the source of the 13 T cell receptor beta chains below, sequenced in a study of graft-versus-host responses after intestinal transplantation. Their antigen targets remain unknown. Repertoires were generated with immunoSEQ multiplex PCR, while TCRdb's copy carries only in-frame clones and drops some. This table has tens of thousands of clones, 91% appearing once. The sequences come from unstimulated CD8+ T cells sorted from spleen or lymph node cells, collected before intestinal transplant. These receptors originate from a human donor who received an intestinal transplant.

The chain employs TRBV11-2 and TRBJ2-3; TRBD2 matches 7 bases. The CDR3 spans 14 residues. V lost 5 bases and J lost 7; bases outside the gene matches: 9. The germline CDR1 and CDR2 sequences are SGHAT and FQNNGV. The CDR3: CASSTHGGIYTQYF. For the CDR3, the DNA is TGTGCCAGCAGCACCCACGGGGGGATCTATACGCAGTATTTT.

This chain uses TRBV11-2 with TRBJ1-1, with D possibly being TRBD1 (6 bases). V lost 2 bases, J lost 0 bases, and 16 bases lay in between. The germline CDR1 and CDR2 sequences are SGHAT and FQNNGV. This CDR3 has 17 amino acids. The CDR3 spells CASSLKGQGIMNTEAFF. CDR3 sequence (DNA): TGTGCCAGCAGCTTAAAGGGGCAGGGGATCATGAACACTGAAGCTTTCTTT.

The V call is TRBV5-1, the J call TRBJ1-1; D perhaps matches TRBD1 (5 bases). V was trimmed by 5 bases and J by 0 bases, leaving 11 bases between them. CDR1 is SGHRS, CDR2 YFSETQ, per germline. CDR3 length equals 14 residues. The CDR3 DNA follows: TGCGCCAGCAGTGGGGGGAGAATGAACACTGAAGCTTTCTTT. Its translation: CASSGGRMNTEAFF.

CDR3 bases: TGTGCCAGCAGCCCCCTAGGAGGGGATCGCTACGAGCAGTACTTC. Its translation: CASSPLGGDRYEQYF. The genes are TRBV4-2 and TRBJ2-7; D perhaps matches TRBD2 (6 bases). Trimming pared 4 bases from V and 3 bases from J, leaving 16 bases between. The CDR3 is 15 residues long. Germline V CDR1 and CDR2: LGHNA, YNFKEQ.

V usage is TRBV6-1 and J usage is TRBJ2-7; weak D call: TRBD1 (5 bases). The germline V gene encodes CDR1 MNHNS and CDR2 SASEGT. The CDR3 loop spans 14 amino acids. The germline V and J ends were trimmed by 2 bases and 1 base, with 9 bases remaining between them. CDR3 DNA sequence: TGTGCCAGCAGTGAATGGGGCAGTTCCTACGAGCAGTACTTC. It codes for CASSEWGSSYEQYF.

CDR3 amino acids: CASSWRNRGDEAFF. CDR3 DNA: TGCGCCAGCAGCTGGAGAAACAGGGGGGATGAAGCTTTCTTT. The V call is TRBV5-1, the J call TRBJ1-1; TRBD1 matches 8 bases. Losses at the gene ends were 3 bases for V and 7 bases for J; bases not matched to a gene: 8. The CDR3 totals 14 residues. CDR1 is SGHRS, CDR2 YFSETQ, per germline.

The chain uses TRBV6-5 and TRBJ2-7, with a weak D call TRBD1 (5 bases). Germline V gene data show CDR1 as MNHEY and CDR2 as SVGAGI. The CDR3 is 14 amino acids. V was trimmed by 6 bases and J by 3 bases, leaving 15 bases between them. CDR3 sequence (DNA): TGTGCCAGCAGACCGAACAGGCTTAGCTACGAGCAGTACTTC. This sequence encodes CASRPNRLSYEQYF.

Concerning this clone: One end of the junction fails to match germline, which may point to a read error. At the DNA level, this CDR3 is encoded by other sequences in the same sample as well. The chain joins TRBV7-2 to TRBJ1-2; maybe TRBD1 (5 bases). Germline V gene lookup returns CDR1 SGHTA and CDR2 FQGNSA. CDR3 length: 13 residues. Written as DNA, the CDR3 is TGCGCCAGCAGCCCTGACAGCAACTATGGCTACACCTTC. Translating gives CASSPDSNYGYTF.

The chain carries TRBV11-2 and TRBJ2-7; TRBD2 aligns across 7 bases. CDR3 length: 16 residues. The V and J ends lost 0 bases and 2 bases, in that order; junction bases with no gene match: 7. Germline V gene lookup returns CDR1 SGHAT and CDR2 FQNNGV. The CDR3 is CASSLEKIGLAYEQYF. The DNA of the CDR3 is TGTGCCAGCAGCTTAGAGAAAATCGGACTAGCCTACGAGCAGTACTTC.

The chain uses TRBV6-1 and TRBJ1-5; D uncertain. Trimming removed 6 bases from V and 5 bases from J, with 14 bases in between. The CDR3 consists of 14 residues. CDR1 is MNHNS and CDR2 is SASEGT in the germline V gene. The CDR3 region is CASRRQKLHQPQHF. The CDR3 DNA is TGTGCCAGCAGGAGGCAGAAACTTCATCAGCCCCAGCATTTT.

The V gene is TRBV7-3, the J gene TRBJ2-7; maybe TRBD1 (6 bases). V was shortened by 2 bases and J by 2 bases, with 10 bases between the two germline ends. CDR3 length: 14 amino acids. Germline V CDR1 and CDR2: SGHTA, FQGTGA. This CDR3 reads CASSLYPGAYEQYF. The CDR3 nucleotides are TGTGCCAGCAGCTTATACCCAGGGGCCTACGAGCAGTACTTC.

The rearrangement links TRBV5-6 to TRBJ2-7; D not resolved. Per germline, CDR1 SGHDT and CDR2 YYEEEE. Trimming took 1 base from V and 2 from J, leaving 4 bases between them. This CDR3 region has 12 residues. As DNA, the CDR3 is TGTGCCAGCAGCTTGTCCACCTACGAGCAGTACTTC. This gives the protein CASSLSTYEQYF.

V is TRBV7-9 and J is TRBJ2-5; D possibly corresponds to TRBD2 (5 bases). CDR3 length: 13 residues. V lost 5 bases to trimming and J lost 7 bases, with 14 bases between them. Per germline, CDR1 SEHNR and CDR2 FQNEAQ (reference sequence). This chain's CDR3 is CASSPPHRGTQYF. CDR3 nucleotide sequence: TGTGCCAGCAGCCCCCCCCACCGGGGGACCCAGTACTTC.